These 3 T cell receptor beta chains share one sample of origin, sequenced in a study of blood T cell repertoires in COVID-19 (TCRdb year 2020). To prepare the library, the immunoSEQ multiplex PCR assay was applied. TCRdb retrieved this table from immuneACCESS and kept in-frame rearrangements only. Not all clones are present; in checked studies, unresolved V genes account for under half, and no reason is known for the remainder. This sample holds about 350,000 clones; more than 85% were observed only once. Together, the top ten hold approximately 0.99% of the sample. Input material: PBMCs or T cells enriched from blood (not recorded which). Receptor source: a young woman who had recovered from COVID-19.

This clone was counted once. The V call is TRBV29-1, the J call TRBJ1-2; 8 bases fit TRBD1. The CDR3 covers 12 residues. Looked up from germline, CDR1 is SQVTM and CDR2 is ANQGSEA. The V and J ends lost 5 bases and 4 bases, in that order; junction bases with no gene match: 3. CDR3 protein: CSVHRGAYGYTF. CDR3 nucleotides: TGCAGCGTTCACAGGGGGGCCTATGGCTACACCTTC.

This clone was found a few times. CDR3 residues: CASSPRDNPEQYF. In DNA, the CDR3 is TGTGCCAGCAGCCCCCGGGACAACCCTGAGCAGTACTTC. The J gene is TRBJ2-7, the V gene TRBV7-6; the D gene is possibly TRBD1 (6 bases). The CDR3 loop spans 13 amino acids. V gave up 5 bases and J gave up 7 bases, with 15 bases separating them. Germline CDR1 SGHVS, CDR2 FNYEAQ.

This sequence joins TRBV24-1 and TRBJ2-1, with D possibly being TRBD1 (5 bases). CDR1 is KGHDR, CDR2 SFDVKD, per germline. Trimming took 0 bases from V and 4 from J, leaving 9 bases between them. The CDR3 contains 15 residues. CDR3 region: CATSDLQTAYNEQFF. CDR3 sequence (DNA): TGTGCCACCAGTGATTTGCAGACAGCTTACAATGAGCAGTTCTTC.